This T cell receptor beta chain was sequenced in a study of cytomegalovirus exposure and HLA in healthy donors. PCR primers comprised 60 Vbeta and 13 Jbeta primers. Assay used: immunoSEQ multiplex PCR; TCRdb lists only in-frame clones, some missing. The specimen's table records over 100,000 clones. There are 12 residues in the CDR3. The germline CDR1 and CDR2 sequences are MNHEY and SVGAGI. Germline trimming cut 7 bases from V and 8 bases from J; bases unmatched to any gene: 7. The chain recombines TRBV6-5 with TRBJ1-2, with 7 bases matching TRBD1. The TCR originated in a woman between 35 and 50 years old in good health and CMV-seropositive. The sequencing sample was made of PBMCs. The CDR3 sequence: CASKQGQGGYTF. CDR3 sequence (DNA): TGTGCCAGCAAACAGGGGCAGGGGGGCTACACCTTC.